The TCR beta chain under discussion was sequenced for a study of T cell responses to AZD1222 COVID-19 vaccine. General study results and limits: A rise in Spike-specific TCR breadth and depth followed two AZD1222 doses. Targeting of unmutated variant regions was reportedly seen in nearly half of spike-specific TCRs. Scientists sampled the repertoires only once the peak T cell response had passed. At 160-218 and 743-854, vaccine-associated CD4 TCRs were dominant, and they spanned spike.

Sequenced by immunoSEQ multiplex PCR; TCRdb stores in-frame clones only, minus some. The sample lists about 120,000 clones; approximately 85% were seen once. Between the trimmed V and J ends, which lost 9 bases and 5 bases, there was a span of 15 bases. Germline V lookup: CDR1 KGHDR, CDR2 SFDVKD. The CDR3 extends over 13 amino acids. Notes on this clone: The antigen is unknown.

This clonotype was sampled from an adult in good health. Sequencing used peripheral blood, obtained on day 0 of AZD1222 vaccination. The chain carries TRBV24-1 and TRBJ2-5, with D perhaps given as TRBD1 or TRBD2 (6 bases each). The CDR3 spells CATQTRGAETQYF. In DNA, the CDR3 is TGTGCCACCCAGACGAGGGGGGCGGAGACCCAGTACTTC.